The 29 T cell receptor beta chains presented below share a single source sample, sequenced in a study of early T cells in non-severe SARS-CoV-2 infection. One entry per CDR3 protein, called by TCRdb with MiXCR from the 5' RACE reads. Of 50,000 or so distinct CDR3 sequences in the sample, around 5.6% were seen once. Sequenced: whole blood. These TCRs come from an adult who was a healthcare worker with PCR-confirmed SARS-CoV-2 infection or an uninfected control (not recorded which).

This clonotype has a count of ten or more. V and J are TRBV20-1 and TRBJ2-5; 10 bases are a match to TRBD2. V shed 6 bases, J shed 2 bases, and the junction held 6 bases outside the gene matches. The CDR3 has 14 amino acids. CDR1 is DFQATT and CDR2 is SNEGSKA in the germline V gene (reference sequence). Here the CDR3 DNA reads TGCAGTGCAAACGGACTAGCGGTACAAGAGACCCAGTACTTC. Translation gives CSANGLAVQETQYF.

This clonotype was picked up many times. The chain recombines TRBV7-9 with TRBJ2-1; D is unresolved. Germline CDR1 and CDR2: SEHNR and FQNEAQ (reference sequence). The CDR3 contains 10 residues. V was cut by 10 bases and J by 9 bases, with 10 bases left in between. CDR3 in amino acids: CATTLAEQFF. CDR3 coding DNA: TGTGCCACCACCCTGGCTGAGCAGTTCTTC.

By share, this clonotype ranks as medium-sized (0.01 to 0.1%). The rearrangement joins TRBV29-1 to TRBJ2-2; 13 bases line up with TRBD2. The germline CDR1 and CDR2 sequences are SQVTM and ANQGSEA. CDR3 length equals 15 residues. Losses at the gene ends were 6 bases for V and 5 bases for J; bases not matched to a gene: 6. The CDR3, as DNA: TGCAGCGTCCGGGGACTAGCGGGACGGACCGGGGAGCTGTTTTTT. This gives the protein CSVRGLAGRTGELFF.

There are many counts of this clonotype. V usage is TRBV2 and J usage is TRBJ2-1; 9 positions agree with TRBD2. The V and J ends lost 1 base and 8 bases, in that order; junction bases with no gene match: 9. The CDR3 has 16 amino acids. Looked up from germline, CDR1 is SNHLY and CDR2 is FYNNEI. The CDR3 is CASSEGRLAELDEQFF. CDR3 nucleotide sequence: TGTGCCAGCAGTGAAGGCCGACTAGCGGAGTTAGATGAGCAGTTCTTC.

This clonotype was counted many times. This chain uses TRBV6-5 with TRBJ2-7; D is undetermined. Germline V gene sequence: CDR1 MNHEY, CDR2 SVGAGI. This CDR3 spans 15 amino acids. V was cut by 0 bases and J by 1 base, with 10 bases left in between. CDR3 region: CASSYSALGSYEQYF. CDR3 DNA sequence: TGTGCCAGCAGTTACTCCGCCCTCGGGTCCTACGAGCAGTACTTC.

In regard to this clonotype: The junction departs from germline at one end; a sequencing error may be responsible. In DNA form, the CDR3 reads TGTGCCAGCGGCTTAGCCCTAGCGGGATCCTACAATGAGCAGTTCTTC. Amino acids: CASGLALAGSYNEQFF. The rearrangement uses TRBV7-2 and TRBJ2-1, with TRBD2 matching over 9 bases. Per germline, CDR1 SGHTA and CDR2 FQGNSA. The CDR3 length is 16 residues.

This clonotype was recorded many times. This chain joins TRBV7-2 and TRBJ2-3, with 7 bases matching TRBD2. Trimming at V came to 0 bases and at J to 5 bases, leaving 11 bases not matched to a gene. This CDR3 region has 17 residues. CDR1 SGHTA and CDR2 FQGNSA come from the germline V gene. The CDR3 DNA reads as TGTGCCAGCAGCTTAGCCTTACTAGCGCGTGGGGGAGATACGCAGTATTTT. Amino acids: CASSLALLARGGDTQYF.

This clonotype occurred many times. CDR3 sequence: CSVARDSSYEQYF. The DNA of the CDR3 is TGCAGCGTTGCCCGGGACTCCTCCTACGAGCAGTACTTC. V usage is TRBV29-1 and J usage is TRBJ2-7; tentative D call: TRBD2 (6 bases). The ends were cut back, 4 bases at V and 0 bases at J, with 10 bases in the middle. The CDR3 length is 13 residues. CDR1 SQVTM and CDR2 ANQGSEA come from the germline V gene.

This clonotype appeared many times. V is TRBV30 and J is TRBJ2-5; TRBD2 matches at 14 bases. Germline assignment: CDR1 GTSNPN and CDR2 SVGIG (reference sequence). There are 15 residues in the CDR3. V lost 1 base to trimming and J lost 5 bases; unmatched junction nucleotides: 3. CDR3 DNA: TGTGCCTGGAGTGCGGGACTAGCGGGGGATGAGACCCAGTACTTC. Residues: CAWSAGLAGDETQYF.

This clonotype was counted at least ten times. The V and J genes are TRBV5-4 and TRBJ2-1; TRBD2 matches at 8 bases. V lost 3 bases and J lost 5; bases outside the gene matches: 22. This CDR3 is built from 20 residues. The germline gives CDR1 SGHNT, CDR2 YYREEE (reference sequence). CDR3 nucleotides: TGTGCCAGCAGCTACCCTGGCCGTGTATTAGGCAGCGGGAGTGACAATGAGCAGTTCTTC. Residues: CASSYPGRVLGSGSDNEQFF.

This clonotype was picked up many times. The chain employs TRBV19 and TRBJ1-6, with unresolved D. CDR1 is LNHDA, CDR2 SQIVND, per germline (reference sequence). Between the trimmed V and J ends, which lost 5 bases and 10 bases, there was a span of 12 bases. CDR3 length: 13 amino acids. The CDR3 spells CASSARSLSPLHF. CDR3 sequence (DNA): TGTGCCAGTAGTGCTCGTAGCCTCTCACCCCTCCACTTT.

This clonotype was counted many times. The rearrangement uses TRBV20-1 and TRBJ2-1; D not certain. Germline assignment: CDR1 DFQATT and CDR2 SNEGSKA (reference sequence). The CDR3 length is 13 residues. Trimming took off 4 bases at V and 10 bases at J, with 17 bases between the two ends. CDR3 nucleotides: TGCAGTGCTAAGGCCGCCCCTCAATTGGAGCAGTTCTTC. Encoded protein: CSAKAAPQLEQFF.

This clonotype came up many times. V usage is TRBV7-9 and J usage is TRBJ2-1, with 7 nucleotides matching TRBD2. Germline trimming cut 5 bases from V and 4 bases from J; bases unmatched to any gene: 8. The germline V gene encodes CDR1 SEHNR and CDR2 FQNEAQ (reference sequence). This CDR3 comprises 15 residues. CDR3 residues: CASSILASGYNEQFF. CDR3 nucleotides: TGTGCCAGCAGCATACTAGCGAGTGGGTACAATGAGCAGTTCTTC.

This clonotype has a count of ten or more. The chain recombines TRBV6-2 or TRBV6-3 with TRBJ1-2; TRBD1 matches 7 bases. CDR3 length: 14 residues. CDR1 is MNHEY and CDR2 is SVGEGT in the germline V gene. V shed 3 bases, J shed 6 bases, and the junction held 7 bases outside the gene matches. CDR3 in amino acids: CASSYGERGHGYTF. In DNA form, the CDR3 reads TGTGCCAGCAGTTATGGCGAGAGGGGGCATGGCTACACCTTC.

This clonotype was counted only a few times. This chain uses TRBV7-2 with TRBJ1-6; TRBD1 might be the D (6 bases). The CDR3 spans 14 residues. Per germline, CDR1 SGHTA and CDR2 FQGNSA. The germline V and J ends were trimmed by 3 bases and 6 bases, with 9 bases remaining between them. The CDR3 DNA reads TGTGCCAGCAGCTTCACAGGGTCTAATTCACCCCTCCACTTT. As protein: CASSFTGSNSPLHF.

The chain combines TRBV7-2 with TRBJ2-3, with TRBD2 matching over 13 bases. Germline trimming cut 6 bases from V and 5 bases from J; bases unmatched to any gene: 8. The CDR3 has 16 residues. CDR1 and CDR2 from the germline V gene are SGHTA and FQGNSA. CDR3 loop: CASSPTSGGARDTQYF. CDR3 nucleotides: TGTGCCAGCAGTCCTACTAGCGGGGGGGCCAGAGATACGCAGTATTTT.

This clonotype was observed at least ten times. The J gene is TRBJ1-5, the V gene TRBV19; TRBD1 matches at 9 bases. J lost 2 bases, V lost 4 bases, and 3 bases had no gene match. The CDR3 runs 15 residues. CDR1 and CDR2 from the germline V gene are LNHDA and SQIVND (reference sequence). In DNA form, the CDR3 reads TGTGCCAGTAGTACCCGGGACAGGGGCAATCAGCCCCAGCATTTT. Its translation: CASSTRDRGNQPQHF.

This clonotype was found many times. In DNA form, the CDR3 reads TGTGCCAGCTCACAGGGGAGGGAATACGAGCAGTACTTC. Translating it yields CASSQGREYEQYF. This sequence joins TRBV18 and TRBJ2-7; 7 bases fit TRBD2. This CDR3 has 13 residues. Looked up from germline, CDR1 is KGHSH and CDR2 is LQKENI. Losses at the gene ends were 4 bases for V and 4 bases for J; bases not matched to a gene: 4.

This clonotype has a count of ten or more. The chain combines TRBV20-1 with TRBJ2-5; 7 nucleotides align to TRBD1. CDR1 and CDR2 from the germline V gene are DFQATT and SNEGSKA (reference sequence). This CDR3 is built from 13 residues. With V trimmed by 3 bases and J by 5 bases, 6 bases remained unmatched. CDR3 sequence: CSARGQSGETQYF. CDR3 coding DNA: TGCAGTGCTAGGGGACAGTCCGGGGAGACCCAGTACTTC.

This clonotype was observed a few times. V and J are TRBV19 and TRBJ1-1; no definite D call. The CDR3 length is 16 residues. Germline lookup yields CDR1 LNHDA and CDR2 SQIVND (reference sequence). Trimming took 5 bases from V and 4 from J, leaving 20 bases between them. CDR3 in amino acids: CASSPLVQTTGTEAFF. The CDR3 region has the DNA TGTGCCAGTAGTCCCCTTGTGCAAACAACCGGCACTGAAGCTTTCTTT.

As regards this clonotype: This sequence may be a read error, since a much larger clone differs from it by one base. V and J are TRBV7-9 and TRBJ1-6; D call uncertain. CDR1 SEHNR and CDR2 FQNEAQ come from the germline V gene (reference sequence). This CDR3 is built from 14 residues. V was pared by 4 bases and J by 14 bases, with 18 bases between. The CDR3 DNA sequence: TGTGCCAGCAGCTACCTTTCGAGCGCCGGGTCCCTCCACTTT. Its protein is CASSYLSSAGSLHF.

This clonotype was seen ten or more times. V is TRBV20-1 and J is TRBJ1-5, with D unclear. Germline CDR1 reads DFQATT; CDR2 reads SNEGSKA (reference sequence). The CDR3 has 13 amino acids. V shed 1 base and J shed 0 bases, with 4 bases lying between them. CDR3 amino acids: CSARGYSNQPQHF. In nucleotides, the CDR3 is TGCAGTGCTAGAGGTTATAGCAATCAGCCCCAGCATTTT.

J is TRBJ1-1 and V is TRBV12-3 or TRBV12-4; the D is unclear. Trimming shortened V by 4 bases and J by 4 bases, and 10 bases separated the two germline ends. The CDR3 has 13 amino acids. DNA of the CDR3: TGTGCCAGCAGTTCACGGCCGAGCACTGAAGCTTTCTTT. Translation: CASSSRPSTEAFF.

This clonotype was counted ten times or more. This sequence joins TRBV27 and TRBJ1-5; no firm D call. Germline assignment: CDR1 MNHEY and CDR2 SMNVEV (reference sequence). This CDR3 contains 15 residues. V lost 10 bases to trimming and J lost 6 bases, with 22 bases between them. The CDR3 protein is CATAFDGKWSQPQHF. As DNA, the CDR3 is TGTGCCACCGCCTTCGACGGGAAATGGAGTCAGCCCCAGCATTTT.

This clonotype was picked up a small number of times. V and J are TRBV7-6 and TRBJ2-5; D unclear. V lost 3 bases and J lost 6, with 5 bases in between. The germline V gene has CDR1 SGHVS and CDR2 FNYEAQ. CDR3 size: 11 residues. The CDR3, as DNA: TGTGCCAGCAGCTTGGGTCAGACCCAGTACTTC. This sequence encodes CASSLGQTQYF. Combining the CDR3 with reference TRBV7-6 and TRBJ2-5 gives the whole variable domain GAGVSQSPRYKVTKRGQDVALRCDPISGHVSLYWYRQALGQGPEFLTYFNYEAQQDKSGLPNDRFSAERPEGSISTLTIQRTEQRDSAMYRCASSLGQTQYFGPGTRLLVL.

There are many counts of this clonotype. The rearrangement uses TRBV7-2 and TRBJ2-3; D is possibly TRBD1 or TRBD2 (5 bases each). This CDR3 is 18 amino acids long. The V gene lost 1 base and the J gene lost 7 bases, with 24 bases spanning the gap. Per germline, CDR1 SGHTA and CDR2 FQGNSA. The CDR3 reads CASSLGPGASSKSYTQYF. CDR3 nucleotides: TGTGCCAGCAGCTTAGGTCCCGGGGCCTCCAGTAAGTCGTATACGCAGTATTTT.

This clonotype was seen many times. V gene TRBV5-1 combines with J gene TRBJ1-2; maybe TRBD1 (5 bases). Trimming removed 2 bases from V and 8 bases from J, with 16 bases in between. This CDR3 is 14 amino acids long. Germline CDR1 and CDR2: SGHRS and YFSETQ. The CDR3 loop reads CASSLNRDYEGYTF. DNA of the CDR3: TGCGCCAGCAGCTTAAACCGGGACTACGAAGGCTACACCTTC.

The chain links TRBV2 to TRBJ2-1; 7 nucleotides align to TRBD2. The germline V gene encodes CDR1 SNHLY and CDR2 FYNNEI. This CDR3 is 16 amino acids long. The V and J ends lost 0 bases and 3 bases, in that order; junction bases with no gene match: 5. Here the CDR3 reads CASSEALTSFYNEQFF. The DNA of the CDR3 is TGTGCCAGCAGTGAAGCCTTGACTAGCTTCTACAATGAGCAGTTCTTC.

This clonotype was counted only a few times. The rearrangement joins TRBV5-1 to TRBJ1-1, with a weak D call TRBD1 (5 bases). Germline CDR1 is SGHRS and CDR2 is YFSETQ. The CDR3 length is 13 residues. Deletions cut 4 bases from V and 10 bases from J, with 17 bases between. The CDR3 sequence: CASSKGQGRGAFF. CDR3 DNA sequence: TGCGCCAGCAGCAAGGGCCAAGGGAGGGGAGCTTTCTTT.